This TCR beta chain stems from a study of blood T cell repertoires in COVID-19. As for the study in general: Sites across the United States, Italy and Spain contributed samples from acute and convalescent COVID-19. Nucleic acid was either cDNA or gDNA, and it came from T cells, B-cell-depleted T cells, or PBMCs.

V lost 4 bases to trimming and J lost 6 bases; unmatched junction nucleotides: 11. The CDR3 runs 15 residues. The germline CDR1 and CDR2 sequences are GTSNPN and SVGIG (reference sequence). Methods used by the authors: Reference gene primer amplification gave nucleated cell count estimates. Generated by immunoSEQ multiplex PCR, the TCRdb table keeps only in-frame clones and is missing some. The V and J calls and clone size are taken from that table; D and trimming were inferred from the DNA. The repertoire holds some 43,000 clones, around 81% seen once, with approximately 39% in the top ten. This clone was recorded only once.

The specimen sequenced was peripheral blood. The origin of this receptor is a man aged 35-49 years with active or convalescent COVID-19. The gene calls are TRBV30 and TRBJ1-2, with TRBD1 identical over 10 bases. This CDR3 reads CAWIAGDRGSDGYTF. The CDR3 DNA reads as TGTGCCTGGATCGCCGGGGACAGGGGTTCAGATGGCTACACCTTC.